The 16 T cell receptor beta chains below all came from one sample that was sequenced in a study of OX40 agonist ivuxolimab in advanced cancers. Clones were sequenced by immunoSEQ multiplex PCR, and TCRdb holds only the in-frame ones, with some missing. Of 70,000 to 85,000 clones listed, 85% to 95% are singletons. Sequencing was performed on CD4+ or CD8+ T cells sorted from blood, taken in a trial of the OX40 agonist ivuxolimab. The receptors shown here come from an adult with an advanced solid tumor such as melanoma, head and neck, liver or kidney cancer.

The chain is built from TRBV4-1 and TRBJ2-1, with 15 bases aligning to TRBD2. Germline V gene sequence: CDR1 MGHRA, CDR2 YSYEKL. The CDR3 extends over 18 amino acids. Trimming at V came to 4 bases and at J to 7 bases, leaving 11 bases not matched to a gene. CDR3 sequence: CASSLKGSGTSGGNEQFF. In DNA, the CDR3 is TGCGCCAGCAGCCTTAAGGGGTCCGGGACTAGCGGGGGGAATGAGCAGTTCTTC.

The CDR3 region is CASSQPGSYGYTF. CDR3 DNA: TGTGCCAGCAGCCAACCCGGGAGCTATGGCTACACCTTC. The chain has TRBV6-5 and TRBJ1-2; D not certain. V was shortened by 6 bases and J by 4 bases, with 12 bases between the two germline ends. The length of the CDR3 is 13 residues. Germline-derived CDR1 and CDR2 are MNHEY and SVGAGI.

The chain carries TRBV19 and TRBJ2-7; 10 positions match TRBD1. This CDR3 spans 14 amino acids. V gave up 11 bases and J gave up 1 base; unmatched junction bases: 8. CDR1 is LNHDA, CDR2 SQIVND, per germline (reference sequence). This CDR3 is CASNGQGGSYEQYF. The DNA for the CDR3 is TGTGCCTCAAATGGACAGGGGGGATCCTACGAGCAGTACTTC.

The chain links TRBV5-1 to TRBJ2-1, with D hard to call. Trimming cost V 3 bases and J 0 bases, with 7 bases left between them. The CDR3 is made up of 14 amino acids. Germline loops: CDR1 SGHRS, CDR2 YFSETQ. CDR3 amino acids: CASSSESSYNEQFF. The DNA for the CDR3 is TGCGCCAGCAGCTCCGAAAGCTCCTACAATGAGCAGTTCTTC. Full variable domain (remainder filled in from reference TRBV5-1 and TRBJ2-1): KAGVTQTPRYLIKTRGQQVTLSCSPISGHRSVSWYQQTPGQGLQFLFEYFSETQRNKGNFPGRFSGRQFSNSRSEMNVSTLELGDSALYLCASSSESSYNEQFFGPGTRLTVL.

This clone has more than one count but fewer than ten. This sequence joins TRBV11-2 and TRBJ1-2, with TRBD1 as a possible D gene (5 bases). V lost 4 bases to trimming and J lost 8 bases, with 11 bases between them. CDR1 and CDR2 (germline): SGHAT, FQNNGV. This CDR3 contains 12 residues. In DNA form, the CDR3 reads TGTGCCAGCAGCTCCAGGGTAATAGGCTACACCTTC. It specifies CASSSRVIGYTF.

The chain links TRBV19 to TRBJ1-4; unclear D gene. Trimming shortened V by 8 bases and J by 7 bases, and 14 bases separated the two germline ends. Germline assignment: CDR1 LNHDA and CDR2 SQIVND (reference sequence). This CDR3 contains 13 residues. Here the CDR3 reads CASLPQGGEKLFF. The CDR3 DNA reads TGTGCCAGTTTGCCTCAAGGAGGTGAAAAACTGTTTTTT. The variable domain in full, with the rest retrieved from reference TRBV19 and TRBJ1-4, is DGGITQSPKYLFRKEGQNVTLSCEQNLNHDAMYWYRQDPGQGLRLIYYSQIVNDFQKGDIAEGYSVSREKKESFPLTVTSAQKNPTAFYLCASLPQGGEKLFFGSGTQLSVL.

J is TRBJ2-3 and V is TRBV18, with 10 bases fitting TRBD1. The length of the CDR3 is 17 residues. Trimming removed 2 bases from V and 8 bases from J; junction bases left unmatched: 13. CDR1 and CDR2 from the germline V gene are KGHSH and LQKENI. The CDR3 DNA sequence: TGTGCCAGCTCACCAGTACTCCGGGACAGGGGAAAGAGTACGCAGTATTTT. Amino acid sequence: CASSPVLRDRGKSTQYF. Full variable domain (rest looked up from reference TRBV18 and TRBJ2-3): NAGVMQNPRHLVRRRGQEARLRCSPMKGHSHVYWYRQLPEEGLKFMVYLQKENIIDESGMPKERFSAEFPKEGPSILRIQQVVRGDSAAYFCASSPVLRDRGKSTQYFGPGTRLTVL.

The chain uses TRBV4-1 and TRBJ1-1; no clear D. CDR1 and CDR2 (germline): MGHRA, YSYEKL. The CDR3 contains 11 residues. The V and J ends lost 6 bases and 2 bases respectively, with 4 bases between them. This chain's CDR3 is CASSFNTEAFF. The DNA of the CDR3 is TGCGCCAGCAGTTTCAACACTGAAGCTTTCTTT.

The V gene is TRBV5-5, the J gene TRBJ1-6, with a tentative D call TRBD1 (6 bases). The CDR3 is 15 amino acids. Germline CDR1 is SGHKS and CDR2 is YYEKEE (reference sequence). Trimming removed 4 bases at V and 9 bases at J, with 17 bases between. The CDR3 sequence: CASSEDRGARSPLHF. The DNA for the CDR3 is TGTGCCAGCAGCGAGGACAGAGGGGCTCGTTCACCCCTCCACTTT.

In DNA form, the CDR3 reads TGTGCCAGCAGCTTCCTGCGGGGGTTAAGGTCCTACAATGAGCAGTTCTTC. This encodes CASSFLRGLRSYNEQFF. This rearrangement joins TRBV5-6 to TRBJ2-1; 7 bases match TRBD2. This CDR3 spans 17 amino acids. Germline-derived CDR1 and CDR2 are SGHDT and YYEEEE. V dropped 2 bases and J dropped 1; count of bases not matched to a gene: 9.

About this clone: The junction and the germline gene differ at one end; a read error may be behind it. This chain joins TRBV7-3 and TRBJ2-1, with a possible D match to TRBD2 (5 bases). Per germline, CDR1 SGHTA and CDR2 FQGTGA. The CDR3 totals 15 residues. The CDR3 is CASNLLEIDYNGQFF. The CDR3 nucleotides read TGTGCCAGCAACTTACTGGAGATCGACTACAATGGGCAGTTCTTC.

CDR3 sequence reads: CASSQASLAGGRNEQFF. The CDR3 region has the DNA TGCGCCAGCAGCCAAGCCTCACTAGCGGGAGGGAGGAATGAGCAGTTCTTC. V is TRBV4-1 and J is TRBJ2-1; 13 positions agree with TRBD2. CDR3 length: 17 amino acids. Germline V gene data show CDR1 as MGHRA and CDR2 as YSYEKL. Trimming at V came to 1 base and at J to 7 bases, leaving 7 bases not matched to a gene.

The chain carries TRBV6-1 and TRBJ2-7, with 7 bases aligning to TRBD2. With 3 bases clipped from V and 2 bases from J, the junction kept 7 bases outside the gene matches. Per the germline V gene, CDR1 is MNHNS and CDR2 is SASEGT. CDR3 length: 15 amino acids. CDR3 residues: CASSEPSGPTYEQYF. For the CDR3, the DNA is TGTGCCAGCAGTGAGCCTAGCGGACCAACCTACGAGCAGTACTTC.

This rearrangement joins TRBV15 to TRBJ1-1, with 7 bases matching TRBD1. This CDR3 spans 15 amino acids. In germline, CDR1 is LNHNV, CDR2 YYDKDF (reference sequence). J gave up 5 bases and V 1 base, and 7 bases lay outside the gene matches. The CDR3 reads CATSRVGQVRTEAFF. The CDR3 DNA follows: TGTGCCACCAGCAGAGTAGGACAGGTTCGAACTGAAGCTTTCTTT.

This chain connects TRBV6-6 to TRBJ2-2; D may be TRBD1 (5 bases). V was clipped by 5 bases and J by 14 bases, with 21 bases between them. The CDR3 spans 14 residues. CDR1 and CDR2 (germline): MNHNY, SVGAGI (reference sequence). CDR3 sequence reads: CASSPTLTASELFF. The CDR3 DNA follows: TGTGCCAGCAGTCCAACATTGACAGCTTCCGAACTGTTTTTT.

In its sample, this clone was seen a few times. This sequence joins TRBV6-1 and TRBJ2-5; 10 nucleotides align to TRBD1. Losses at the gene ends were 6 bases for V and 4 bases for J; bases not matched to a gene: 8. Germline CDR1 MNHNS, CDR2 SASEGT. The CDR3 is made up of 15 amino acids. In nucleotides, the CDR3 is TGTGCCAGCAGCCCCAGGAGGGACAGGGGAGAGACCCAGTACTTC. It yields the protein CASSPRRDRGETQYF.